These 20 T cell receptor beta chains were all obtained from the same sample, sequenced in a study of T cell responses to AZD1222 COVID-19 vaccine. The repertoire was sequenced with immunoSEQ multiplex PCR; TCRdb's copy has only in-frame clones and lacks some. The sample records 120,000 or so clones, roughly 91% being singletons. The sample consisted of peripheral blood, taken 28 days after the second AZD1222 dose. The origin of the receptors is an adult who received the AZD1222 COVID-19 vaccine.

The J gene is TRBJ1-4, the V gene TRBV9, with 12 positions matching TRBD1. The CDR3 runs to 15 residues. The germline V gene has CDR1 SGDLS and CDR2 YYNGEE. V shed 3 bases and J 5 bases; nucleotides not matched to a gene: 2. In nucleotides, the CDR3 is TGTGCCAGCAGCGGGGGACAGGGGGCGAATGAAAAACTGTTTTTT. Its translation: CASSGGQGANEKLFF.

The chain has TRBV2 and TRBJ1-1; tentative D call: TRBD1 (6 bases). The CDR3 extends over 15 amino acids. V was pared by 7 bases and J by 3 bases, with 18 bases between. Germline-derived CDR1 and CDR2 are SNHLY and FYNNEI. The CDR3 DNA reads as TGTGCCAGCATAATCATGGGGGGCGTTTACACTGAAGCTTTCTTT. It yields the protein CASIIMGGVYTEAFF.

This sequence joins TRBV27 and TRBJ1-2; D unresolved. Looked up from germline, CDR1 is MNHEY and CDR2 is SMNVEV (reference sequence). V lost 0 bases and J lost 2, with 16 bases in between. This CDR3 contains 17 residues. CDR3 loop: CASSLSFGDTQNYGYTF. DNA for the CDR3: TGTGCCAGCAGTTTATCATTCGGGGATACCCAGAACTATGGCTACACCTTC.

The CDR3 coding sequence is TGTGCCAGTAGTCTGAACACTGAAGCTTTCTTT. Translating it yields CASSLNTEAFF. V gene TRBV19 combines with J gene TRBJ1-1; D ambiguous. The germline V gene has CDR1 LNHDA and CDR2 SQIVND (reference sequence). The V end was cut by 5 bases, the J end by 0 bases, with 1 base between. The CDR3 contains 11 residues.

In DNA form, the CDR3 reads TGTGCCAGCAGGCTCGACATGGCTCAGCCCCAGCATTTT. This translates into CASRLDMAQPQHF. The V call is TRBV6-5, the J call TRBJ1-5; D is ambiguous. V was pared by 6 bases and J by 6 bases, with 12 bases between. Germline values: CDR1 MNHEY, CDR2 SVGAGI. The CDR3 is 13 amino acids.

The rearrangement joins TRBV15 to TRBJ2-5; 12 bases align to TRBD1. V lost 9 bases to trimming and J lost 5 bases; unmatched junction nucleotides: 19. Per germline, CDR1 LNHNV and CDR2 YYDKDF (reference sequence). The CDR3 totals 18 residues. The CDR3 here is CATGTSGTGGLVSETQYF. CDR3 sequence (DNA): TGTGCCACGGGCACCTCAGGGACAGGGGGCCTGGTGTCCGAGACCCAGTACTTC.

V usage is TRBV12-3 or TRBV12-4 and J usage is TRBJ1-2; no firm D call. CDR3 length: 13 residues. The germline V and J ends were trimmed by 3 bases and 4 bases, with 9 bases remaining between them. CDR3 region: CASSFDRSYGYTF. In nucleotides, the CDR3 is TGTGCCAGCAGTTTTGATCGAAGCTATGGCTACACCTTC.

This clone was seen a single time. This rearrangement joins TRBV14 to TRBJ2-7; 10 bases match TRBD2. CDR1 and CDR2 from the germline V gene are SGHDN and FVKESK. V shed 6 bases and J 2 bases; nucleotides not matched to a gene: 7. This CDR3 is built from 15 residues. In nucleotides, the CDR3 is TGTGCCAGCAGTCCAATGAGCGGGGGGGCCTACGAGCAGTACTTC. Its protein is CASSPMSGGAYEQYF.

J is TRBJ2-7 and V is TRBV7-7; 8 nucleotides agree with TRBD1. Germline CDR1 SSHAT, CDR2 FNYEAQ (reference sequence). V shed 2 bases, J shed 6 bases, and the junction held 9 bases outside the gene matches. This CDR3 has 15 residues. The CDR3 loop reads CASSLNGQGGGEQYF. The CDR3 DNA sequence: TGTGCCAGCAGCTTAAACGGACAGGGTGGTGGCGAGCAGTACTTC.

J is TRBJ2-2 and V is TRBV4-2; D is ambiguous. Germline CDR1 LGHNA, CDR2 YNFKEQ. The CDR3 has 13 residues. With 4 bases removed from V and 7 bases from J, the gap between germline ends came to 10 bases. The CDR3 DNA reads TGTGCCAGCAGCCCCTTTTTCGGCGGGGAGCTGTTTTTT. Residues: CASSPFFGGELFF.

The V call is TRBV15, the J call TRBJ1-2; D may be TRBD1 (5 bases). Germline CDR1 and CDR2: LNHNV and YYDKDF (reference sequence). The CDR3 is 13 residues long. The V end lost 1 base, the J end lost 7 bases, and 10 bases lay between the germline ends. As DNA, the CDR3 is TGTGCCACCAGCAGAGGAGGGACGTCTGGCTACACCTTC. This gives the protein CATSRGGTSGYTF.

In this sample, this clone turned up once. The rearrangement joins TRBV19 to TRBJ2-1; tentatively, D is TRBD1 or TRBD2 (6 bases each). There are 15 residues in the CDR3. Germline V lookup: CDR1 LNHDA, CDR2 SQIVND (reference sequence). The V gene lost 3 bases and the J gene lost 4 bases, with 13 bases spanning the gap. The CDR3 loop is CASSISGGEYNEQFF. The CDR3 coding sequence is TGTGCCAGTAGTATCTCCGGGGGCGAGTACAATGAGCAGTTCTTC.

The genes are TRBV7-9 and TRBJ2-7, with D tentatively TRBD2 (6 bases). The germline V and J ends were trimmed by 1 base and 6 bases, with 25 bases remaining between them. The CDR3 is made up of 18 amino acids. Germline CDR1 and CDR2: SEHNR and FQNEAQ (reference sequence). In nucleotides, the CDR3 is TGTGCCAGCAGCTTAGTCTCCGGGACTCCTCGGGAAAGGCGCGAGCAGTACTTC. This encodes CASSLVSGTPRERREQYF.

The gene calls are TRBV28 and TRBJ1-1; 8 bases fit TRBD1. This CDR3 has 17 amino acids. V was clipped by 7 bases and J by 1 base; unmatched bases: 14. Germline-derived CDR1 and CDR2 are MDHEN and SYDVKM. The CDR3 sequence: CASTFSGTGIKNTEAFF. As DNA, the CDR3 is TGTGCCAGCACCTTCTCGGGGACAGGAATAAAGAACACTGAAGCTTTCTTT.

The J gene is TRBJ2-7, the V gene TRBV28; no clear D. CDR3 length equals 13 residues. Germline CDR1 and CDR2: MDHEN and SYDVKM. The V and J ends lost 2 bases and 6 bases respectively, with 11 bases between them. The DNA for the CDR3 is TGTGCCAGCAGTTTACAGGCGAAACTCGAGCAGTACTTC. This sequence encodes CASSLQAKLEQYF.

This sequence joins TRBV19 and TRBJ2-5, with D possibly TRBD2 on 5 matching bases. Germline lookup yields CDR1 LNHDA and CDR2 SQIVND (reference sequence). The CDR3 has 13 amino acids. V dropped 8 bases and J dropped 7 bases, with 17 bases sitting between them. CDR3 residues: CASQSLGAGTQYF. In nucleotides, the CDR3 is TGTGCCAGTCAAAGCTTAGGTGCGGGGACCCAGTACTTC.

In nucleotides, the CDR3 is TGCAGCGCCCCTTCTAGCGGGAGGCCCCCCTACACAGATACGCAGTATTTT. It translates to CSAPSSGRPPYTDTQYF. V gene TRBV29-1 combines with J gene TRBJ2-3; 11 bases line up with TRBD2. J gave up 2 bases and V 7 bases, and 14 bases lay outside the gene matches. CDR1 SQVTM and CDR2 ANQGSEA come from the germline V gene. The CDR3 contains 17 residues.

As DNA, the CDR3 is TGTGCCAGCAGCGCCTGGACCGCTTGGGGCTACACCTTC. Its protein is CASSAWTAWGYTF. The rearrangement joins TRBV28 to TRBJ1-2, with D unresolved. This CDR3 comprises 13 residues. The V and J ends lost 6 bases and 8 bases respectively, with 16 bases between them. CDR1 and CDR2 (germline): MDHEN, SYDVKM.

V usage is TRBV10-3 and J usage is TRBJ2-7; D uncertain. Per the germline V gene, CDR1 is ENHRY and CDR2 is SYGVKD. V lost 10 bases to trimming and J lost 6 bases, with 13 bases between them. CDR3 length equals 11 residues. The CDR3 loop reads CATSSTPEQYF. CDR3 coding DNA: TGTGCCACCTCCAGTACACCCGAGCAGTACTTC.

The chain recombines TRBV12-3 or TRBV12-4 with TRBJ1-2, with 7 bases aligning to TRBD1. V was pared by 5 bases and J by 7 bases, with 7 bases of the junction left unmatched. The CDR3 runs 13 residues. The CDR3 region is CASSVRGSGGYTF. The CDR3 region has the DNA TGTGCCAGCAGTGTCAGGGGGTCGGGTGGCTACACCTTC.